Below, 10 T cell receptor beta chains from the same sample are listed, as sequenced in a study of T cell changes during pregnancy in multiple sclerosis. Data came from immunoSEQ multiplex PCR; TCRdb stores just in-frame clones and leaves some out. The sample lists 70,000 to 80,000 clones; about 85% were seen once. The sequenced sample was peripheral blood, obtained before pregnancy. Receptors originate from a female donor with multiple sclerosis, enrolled in a pregnancy study.

This clone has a handful of counts. Here the CDR3 DNA reads TGCGCCAGCAGCCAGCAGATTATCCCGGGACAGGGAGGCTATGGCTACACCTTC. Its translation: CASSQQIIPGQGGYGYTF. The chain uses TRBV4-3 and TRBJ1-2, with 9 bases matching TRBD1. CDR3 length equals 18 residues. J lost 4 bases, V lost 3 bases, and 15 bases had no gene match. Germline V gene sequence: CDR1 LGHNA, CDR2 YSLEER.

The chain links TRBV5-1 to TRBJ2-2, with D possibly TRBD2 on 5 matching bases. CDR3 length: 13 residues. V lost 2 bases, J lost 5 bases, and 7 bases lay in between. Germline V lookup: CDR1 SGHRS, CDR2 YFSETQ. CDR3 nucleotide sequence: TGCGCCAGCAGCTTTGGGGAGACCGGGGAGCTGTTTTTT. Residues: CASSFGETGELFF.

The CDR3 DNA follows: TGTGCCAGCAGTCGAGGAACAGGGCCGGCCGGGGAGCTGTTTTTT. It yields the protein CASSRGTGPAGELFF. The chain joins TRBV6-5 to TRBJ2-2, with D perhaps matching TRBD1 (6 bases). Trimming left V 5 bases short and J 6 bases short, with 16 bases between. Germline V CDR1 and CDR2: MNHEY, SVGAGI. The CDR3 spans 15 residues.

The gene calls are TRBV7-8 and TRBJ2-1; the D gene is possibly TRBD2 (5 bases). The CDR3 is 15 residues long. The V end was cut by 0 bases, the J end by 8 bases, with 14 bases between. CDR1 is SGHVS and CDR2 is FQNEAQ in the germline V gene. CDR3 sequence (DNA): TGTGCCAGCAGCTTAGCGCGGGTCTTAAGGTATGAGCAGTTCTTC. Protein product: CASSLARVLRYEQFF.

This clone has just one count. The chain joins TRBV29-1 to TRBJ2-7; tentatively, D is TRBD1 (5 bases). There are 11 residues in the CDR3. CDR1 is SQVTM, CDR2 ANQGSEA, per germline. V was shortened by 4 bases and J by 3 bases, with 7 bases between the two germline ends. The CDR3 nucleotides read TGCAGCGTTGGACAGTTCTACGAGCAGTACTTC. Translated: CSVGQFYEQYF.

This clone was recorded only once. This chain joins TRBV10-2 and TRBJ2-2; D is unclear. V lost 6 bases, J lost 3 bases, and 8 bases lay in between. The length of the CDR3 is 13 residues. Germline CDR1 and CDR2: WSHSY and SAAADI. CDR3 coding DNA: TGCGCCAGCAGGCGAGCCGACACCGGGGAGCTGTTTTTT. Encoded protein: CASRRADTGELFF.

V is TRBV5-6 and J is TRBJ1-6; maybe TRBD1 (5 bases). Germline V gene lookup returns CDR1 SGHDT and CDR2 YYEEEE. Trimming left V 0 bases short and J 14 bases short, with 12 bases between. CDR3 size: 13 residues. CDR3 coding DNA: TGTGCCAGCAGCTTGGCGACCGGGGGATCCCTCCACTTT. The encoded protein is CASSLATGGSLHF.

The gene calls are TRBV18 and TRBJ2-1, with TRBD2 matching over 9 bases. Germline values: CDR1 KGHSH, CDR2 LQKENI. CDR3 length equals 17 residues. Unmatched junction bases numbered 6, after V lost 1 base and J lost 2 bases. The chain's CDR3 is CASSPQRGASTYNEQFF. The DNA of the CDR3 is TGTGCCAGCTCACCACAGCGGGGGGCCTCAACCTACAATGAGCAGTTCTTC.

The chain carries TRBV7-2 and TRBJ2-7; D possibly corresponds to TRBD1 (6 bases). With 5 bases removed from V and 6 bases from J, the gap between germline ends came to 20 bases. CDR1 is SGHTA and CDR2 is FQGNSA in the germline V gene. This CDR3 comprises 15 residues. For the CDR3, the DNA is TGTGCCAGCAGCCCAACGACTGGACAGCGCGGCGAGCAGTACTTC. Translated: CASSPTTGQRGEQYF.

The chain uses TRBV5-1 and TRBJ1-4; D is undetermined. Germline-derived CDR1 and CDR2 are SGHRS and YFSETQ. CDR3 length equals 15 residues. The V end was cut by 2 bases, the J end by 4 bases, with 12 bases between. CDR3 protein: CASSFSGLINEKLFF. The CDR3 nucleotides are TGCGCCAGCAGCTTTTCAGGACTGATTAATGAAAAACTGTTTTTT.